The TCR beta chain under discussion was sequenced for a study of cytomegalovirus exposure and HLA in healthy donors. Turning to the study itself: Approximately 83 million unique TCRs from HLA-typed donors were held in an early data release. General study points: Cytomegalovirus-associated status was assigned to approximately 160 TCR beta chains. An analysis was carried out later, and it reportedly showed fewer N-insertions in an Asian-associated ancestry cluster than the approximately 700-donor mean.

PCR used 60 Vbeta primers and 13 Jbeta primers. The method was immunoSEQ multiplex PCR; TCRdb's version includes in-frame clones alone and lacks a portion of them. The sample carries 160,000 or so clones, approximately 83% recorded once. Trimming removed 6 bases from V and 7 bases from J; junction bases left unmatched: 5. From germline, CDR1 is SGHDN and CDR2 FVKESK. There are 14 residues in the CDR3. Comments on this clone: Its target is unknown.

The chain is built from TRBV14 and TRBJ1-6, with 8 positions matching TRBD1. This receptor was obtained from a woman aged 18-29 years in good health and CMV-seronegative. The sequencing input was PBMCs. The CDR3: CASSLTGGNSPLHF. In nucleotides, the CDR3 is TGTGCCAGCAGTTTAACAGGGGGGAATTCACCCCTCCACTTT.